The 19 T cell receptor beta chains in this list originate from one sample, sequenced in a study of T cell changes during pregnancy in multiple sclerosis. TCRdb's table, derived via immunoSEQ multiplex PCR, lists solely in-frame clones and lacks some. The top ten clones hold roughly 1.9% of a sample with 65,000 to 90,000 clones, 80% to 95% of them seen once. This sample comprised peripheral blood, obtained in the second trimester of pregnancy. These receptors all stem from a female donor with multiple sclerosis, enrolled in a pregnancy study.

V and J are TRBV4-3 and TRBJ2-7; 10 bases fit TRBD1. Germline CDR1 reads LGHNA; CDR2 reads YSLEER. V was pared by 4 bases and J by 3 bases, with 3 bases of the junction left unmatched. The CDR3 is 14 residues long. CDR3 bases: TGCGCCAGCAGCCGGACAGGGGGTTTCTACGAGCAGTACTTC. This translates into CASSRTGGFYEQYF.

This clone came up once. V and J are TRBV5-1 and TRBJ2-7, with 8 bases aligning to TRBD1. Germline trimming cut 6 bases from V and 1 base from J; bases unmatched to any gene: 9. This CDR3 spans 15 amino acids. Per germline, CDR1 SGHRS and CDR2 YFSETQ. The DNA of the CDR3 is TGCGCCAGCACCAGACTCCGGGACAGGTCCTACGAGCAGTACTTC. Protein sequence: CASTRLRDRSYEQYF.

V and J are TRBV19 and TRBJ1-6, with D maybe TRBD1 (6 bases). CDR1 LNHDA and CDR2 SQIVND come from the germline V gene (reference sequence). CDR3 length: 14 amino acids. V was clipped by 7 bases and J by 9 bases, with 16 bases between them. The CDR3 here is CASKQGPAGSPLHF. The CDR3, as DNA: TGTGCCAGTAAACAGGGCCCGGCGGGTTCACCCCTCCACTTT.

J is TRBJ1-4 and V is TRBV7-2; D gene ambiguous. This CDR3 comprises 13 residues. With 5 bases removed from V and 7 bases from J, the gap between germline ends came to 11 bases. The V gene's germline CDR1 is SGHTA and CDR2 FQGNSA. The CDR3 sequence is CASSRGIGEKLFF. The CDR3 coding sequence is TGTGCCAGCAGCCGAGGGATAGGTGAAAAACTGTTTTTT.

This chain joins TRBV9 and TRBJ2-7; 10 bases map to TRBD2. Germline V gene sequence: CDR1 SGDLS, CDR2 YYNGEE. The V gene end was trimmed by 3 bases and the J gene end by 5 bases; junction bases not matched to a gene: 2. There are 13 residues in the CDR3. CDR3 sequence reads: CASSGAGGHEQYF. DNA of the CDR3: TGTGCCAGCAGCGGAGCGGGGGGGCACGAGCAGTACTTC.

This clone has ten or more counts. This chain uses TRBV11-3 with TRBJ1-2; TRBD1 might be the D (5 bases). Germline assignment: CDR1 SGHNT and CDR2 YENEEA. This CDR3 is 16 amino acids long. With 0 bases removed from V and 3 bases from J, the gap between germline ends came to 14 bases. Written as DNA, the CDR3 is TGTGCCAGCAGCTTAGAGGGGCGAAATGAAGACTATGGCTACACCTTC. This translates into CASSLEGRNEDYGYTF.

The J gene is TRBJ2-7, the V gene TRBV29-1; 8 bases fit TRBD1. Germline assignment: CDR1 SQVTM and CDR2 ANQGSEA. The CDR3 covers 12 residues. CDR3 sequence reads: CAVGTGGVEQYF. CDR3 coding DNA: TGCGCTGTGGGGACAGGAGGGGTCGAGCAGTACTTC.

The J gene is TRBJ1-4, the V gene TRBV7-9, with D uncertain. There are 14 residues in the CDR3. Trimming took 4 bases from V and 3 from J, leaving 9 bases between them. CDR1 is SEHNR and CDR2 is FQNEAQ in the germline V gene (reference sequence). The DNA for the CDR3 is TGTGCCAGCAGCTCGGGTTGGGCTAATGAAAAACTGTTTTTT. Its translation: CASSSGWANEKLFF.

The V call is TRBV6-1, the J call TRBJ1-2, with D unclear. Germline-derived CDR1 and CDR2 are MNHNS and SASEGT. V gave up 0 bases and J gave up 4 bases, with 3 bases separating them. The length of the CDR3 is 12 residues. Written as DNA, the CDR3 is TGTGCCAGCAGTGAAGCTCGCTATGGCTACACCTTC. Protein sequence: CASSEARYGYTF.

This clone came up a few times. This sequence joins TRBV5-4 and TRBJ1-2; no clear D. Germline values: CDR1 SGHNT, CDR2 YYREEE (reference sequence). The CDR3 covers 16 residues. V gave up 4 bases and J gave up 3 bases, with 19 bases separating them. The CDR3 loop reads CASSPEAGRRDYGYTF. The CDR3 DNA reads as TGTGCCAGCAGCCCCGAGGCGGGGAGGAGAGACTATGGCTACACCTTC.

CDR3 sequence reads: CASSEGGRTEAFF. As DNA, the CDR3 is TGTGCCAGCAGTGAAGGGGGTCGGACTGAAGCTTTCTTT. This chain links TRBV27 with TRBJ1-1; D may be TRBD1 (6 bases). V was trimmed by 5 bases and J by 5 bases, leaving 12 bases between them. Per the germline V gene, CDR1 is MNHEY and CDR2 is SMNVEV (reference sequence). The CDR3 runs 13 residues.

The rearrangement joins TRBV28 to TRBJ1-2, with 7 bases lining up with TRBD1. Germline-derived CDR1 and CDR2 are MDHEN and SYDVKM. V was clipped by 3 bases and J by 4 bases; unmatched bases: 8. This CDR3 region has 15 residues. The CDR3 nucleotides are TGTGCCAGCAGTTTCCCGCGCCGGGACAGCTATGGCTACACCTTC. This gives the protein CASSFPRRDSYGYTF.

The V call is TRBV7-9, the J call TRBJ1-4; 8 bases are a match to TRBD1. Germline values: CDR1 SEHNR, CDR2 FQNEAQ (reference sequence). CDR3 size: 18 residues. The junction had 13 bases not matched to a gene; V was cut back by 5 bases and J by 2 bases. The CDR3, as DNA: TGTGCCAGCAGCCCCAGTAGACTGCAGGGGGCGACTAATGAAAAACTGTTTTTT. Protein sequence: CASSPSRLQGATNEKLFF.

The chain recombines TRBV10-3 with TRBJ2-2; 8 nucleotides agree with TRBD1. Losses at the gene ends were 3 bases for V and 3 bases for J; bases not matched to a gene: 6. Germline V gene sequence: CDR1 ENHRY, CDR2 SYGVKD. The CDR3 runs 16 residues. The CDR3 loop is CAISDPGGGYTGELFF. DNA of the CDR3: TGTGCCATCAGTGATCCAGGGGGCGGGTACACCGGGGAGCTGTTTTTT.

V usage is TRBV6-1 and J usage is TRBJ1-1; no reliable D call. The CDR3 is 15 amino acids. V lost 5 bases to trimming and J lost 8 bases, with 21 bases between them. Per the germline V gene, CDR1 is MNHNS and CDR2 is SASEGT. CDR3 in DNA: TGTGCCAGCAGTTTCAACGTGGCAACACGGGGAGAAGCTTTCTTT. This gives the protein CASSFNVATRGEAFF.

The V and J genes are TRBV30 and TRBJ2-7; D gene ambiguous. The V gene lost 4 bases and the J gene lost 6 bases, with 16 bases spanning the gap. Per the germline V gene, CDR1 is GTSNPN and CDR2 is SVGIG (reference sequence). The CDR3 loop spans 13 amino acids. The CDR3 coding sequence is TGTGCCTGGAAATCGGCTGCGGCCCGCGAGCAGTACTTC. The encoded protein is CAWKSAAAREQYF.

This clone was seen only once. The chain is built from TRBV7-9 and TRBJ2-5, with 11 bases identical to TRBD1. The CDR3 totals 16 residues. The J segment lost 6 bases and the V segment lost 4 bases, leaving 10 bases of the junction unmatched. The V gene's germline CDR1 is SEHNR and CDR2 FQNEAQ (reference sequence). The CDR3 DNA is TGTGCCAGCAGCTACATCCCGGGACAGGGGGAACAGACCCAGTACTTC. This sequence encodes CASSYIPGQGEQTQYF. Using reference TRBV7-9 and TRBJ2-5 for the parts outside the CDR3, the full variable domain is DTGVSQNPRHKITKRGQNVTFRCDPISEHNRLYWYRQTLGQGPEFLTYFQNEAQLEKSRLLSDRFSAERPKGSFSTLEIQRTEQGDSAMYLCASSYIPGQGEQTQYFGPGTRLLVL.

The chain is built from TRBV6-1 and TRBJ2-7; 7 nucleotides agree with TRBD1. V lost 2 bases and J lost 0; bases outside the gene matches: 10. CDR1 and CDR2 (germline): MNHNS, SASEGT. This CDR3 has 17 amino acids. Written as DNA, the CDR3 is TGTGCCAGCAGTGAACCCCCTGACAGGGCCATCTCCTACGAGCAGTACTTC. Translated: CASSEPPDRAISYEQYF.

The V call is TRBV7-9, the J call TRBJ2-1, with 8 positions matching TRBD2. The CDR3 contains 15 residues. Per the germline V gene, CDR1 is SEHNR and CDR2 is FQNEAQ (reference sequence). J gave up 4 bases and V 5 bases, and 7 bases lay outside the gene matches. As DNA, the CDR3 is TGTGCCAGCAGCCGCAGCGGGGGCCCGTACAATGAGCAGTTCTTC. This translates into CASSRSGGPYNEQFF.